This T cell receptor (beta chain) was profiled in a study of cytomegalovirus exposure and HLA in healthy donors. Study-level points and caveats: First-cohort TCR clusters were later found to tend to co-occur in the approximately 120 validation repertoires.

The method was immunoSEQ multiplex PCR; TCRdb's version includes in-frame clones alone and lacks a portion of them. This sample has over 75,000 clones, with 85% found just once. Concerning this clone itself: Its antigen remains unknown.

The CDR3 is 16 residues long. V lost 4 bases, J lost 6 bases, and 6 bases stayed unmatched. Germline CDR1 WNHNN, CDR2 SYGVQD (reference sequence). The sequence was collected from a man younger than 30 in good health and CMV-seropositive. The sequenced sample consisted of PBMCs. This chain joins TRBV10-1 and TRBJ2-3; 14 nucleotides match TRBD2. The DNA for the CDR3 is TGCGCCAGCAGTGGAAGACTAGCGGGAGGGGACGATACGCAGTATTTT. Its protein product is CASSGRLAGGDDTQYF.